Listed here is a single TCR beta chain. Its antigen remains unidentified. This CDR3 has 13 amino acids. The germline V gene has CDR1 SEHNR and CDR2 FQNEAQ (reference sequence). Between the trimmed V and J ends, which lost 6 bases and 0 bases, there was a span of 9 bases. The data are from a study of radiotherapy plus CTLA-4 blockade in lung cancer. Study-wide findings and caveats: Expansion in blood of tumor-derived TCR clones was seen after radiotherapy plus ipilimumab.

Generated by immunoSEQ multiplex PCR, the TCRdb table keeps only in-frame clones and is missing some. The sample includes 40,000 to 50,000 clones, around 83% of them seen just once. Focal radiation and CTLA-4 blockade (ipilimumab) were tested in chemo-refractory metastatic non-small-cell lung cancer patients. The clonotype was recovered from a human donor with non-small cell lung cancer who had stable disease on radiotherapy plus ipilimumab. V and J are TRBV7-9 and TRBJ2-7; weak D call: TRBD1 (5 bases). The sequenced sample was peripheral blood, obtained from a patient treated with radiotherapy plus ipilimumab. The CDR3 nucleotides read TGTGCCAGCAGAAATGGGGCCTCCTACGAGCAGTACTTC. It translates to CASRNGASYEQYF.